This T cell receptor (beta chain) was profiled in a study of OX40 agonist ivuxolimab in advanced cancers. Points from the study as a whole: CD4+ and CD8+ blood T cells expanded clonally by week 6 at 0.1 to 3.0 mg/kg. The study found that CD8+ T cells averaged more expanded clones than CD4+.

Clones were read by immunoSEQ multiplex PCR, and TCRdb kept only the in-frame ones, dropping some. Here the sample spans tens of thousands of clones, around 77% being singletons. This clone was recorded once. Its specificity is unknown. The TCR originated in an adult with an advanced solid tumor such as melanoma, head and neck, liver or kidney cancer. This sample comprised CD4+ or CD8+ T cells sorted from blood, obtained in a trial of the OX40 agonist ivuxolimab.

The CDR3 loop is CASSPGVREQYF. CDR3 coding DNA: TGTGCCAGCAGTCCAGGGGTTCGGGAGCAGTACTTC. The genes are TRBV28 and TRBJ2-7; the D gene is possibly TRBD1 (6 bases). V was cut by 5 bases and J by 7 bases, with 12 bases left in between. The length of the CDR3 is 12 residues. Germline V lookup: CDR1 MDHEN, CDR2 SYDVKM.